This T cell receptor (beta chain) was recorded in a study of T cells in Graves' hyperthyroidism and ophthalmopathy. Study-level results: A median about 6.2 months before onset, the model predicted ophthalmopathy.

Ophthalmopathy patients had moderate-to-severe active disease, CAS ≥3, NOSPECS ≥4, and disease duration under 3 months. Out of about 10 ml of fresh peripheral blood came the PBMCs. Amplified TCR beta CDR3 regions derived from RNA transcripts. Using the HTBI primer set, a first-round RT-PCR was run on the TCR CDR3. TCRdb itself ran the multiplex PCR reads through MiXCR, one entry per CDR3 protein. The data show 200,000 to 250,000 distinct CDR3 sequences, roughly 15% seen once. Trimming at V came to 4 bases and at J to 6 bases, leaving 2 bases not matched to a gene. The germline CDR1 and CDR2 sequences are SNHLY and FYNNEI. The CDR3 runs 14 residues. This clonotype was seen just once. What it binds is not known.

The rearrangement joins TRBV2 to TRBJ2-2, with 10 bases lining up with TRBD1. The TCR originated in a young woman with Graves' ophthalmopathy. The specimen was blood. CDR3 coding DNA: TGTGCCAGCAGTGGAGGACAGGGGGCCGGGGAGCTGTTTTTT. Its protein product is CASSGGQGAGELFF. Using reference TRBV2 and TRBJ2-2 for the parts outside the CDR3, the full variable domain is EPEVTQTPSHQVTQMGQEVILRCVPISNHLYFYWYRQILGQKVEFLVSFYNNEISEKSEIFDDQFSVERPDGSNFTLKIRSTKLEDSAMYFCASSGGQGAGELFFGEGSRLTVL.